The entry that follows covers one T cell receptor (beta chain) sequence. The data are from a study of patients and donors after allogeneic stem cell transplantation. TCRdb independently ran MiXCR on the RT-PCR reads; one entry per CDR3 protein. The table includes hundreds of thousands of distinct CDR3 sequences, roughly 13% detected once. This TCR was sampled from a human donor who was either an allogeneic HSCT recipient or a stem cell or donor lymphocyte infusion donor (not recorded which). It is not recorded whose cells these are; they may come from a transplant donor. The sample was blood, either unsorted or a sorted T cell fraction (not recorded which).

CDR3 region: CASSAVTRSGELFF. DNA of the CDR3: TGTGCCAGCAGCGCCGTAACGCGGTCCGGGGAGCTGTTTTTT. The chain joins TRBV9 to TRBJ2-2, with D hard to call. This CDR3 contains 14 residues. V lost 3 bases, J lost 6 bases, and 12 bases lay in between. Germline CDR1 and CDR2: SGDLS and YYNGEE.